This TCR beta chain is drawn from a study of metastatic and nonmetastatic thyroid tumors. For the study at large: Across blood and tumor or nodule tissue, repertoires from malignant and benign thyroid patients were compared with one another.

Original data processing: Differences in CDR3 between clinicopathological groups were drawn on to build a classifier intended to discriminate distant-metastatic papillary thyroid cancer patients. TCRdb used MiXCR to call clones anew from the PCR reads. For this entry, the V and J calls and clone size follow TCRdb and not the study's own pipeline. The table includes around 13,000 clones, around a quarter detected once. Regarding the study as a whole: The reported finding was significantly higher TCR beta diversity in malignant thyroid tumors relative to benign nodules, in blood and tumor.

With V trimmed by 4 bases and J by 7 bases, 10 bases remained unmatched. Germline values: CDR1 MNHEY, CDR2 SMNVEV (reference sequence). There are 15 residues in the CDR3. This clone has just a few counts. The antigen is unknown. Each patient went into thyroid surgery without having received any treatment. The clonotype originates from a female donor with papillary thyroid cancer or a benign thyroid nodule (not recorded which). Some clones in this sample may be carry-over from other donors' samples. The sequenced sample was blood. The chain recombines TRBV27 with TRBJ1-2, with 9 bases lining up with TRBD1. This CDR3 is CASSSMGTGSFGYTF. For the CDR3, the DNA is TGTGCCAGCAGTTCGATGGGGACAGGGAGTTTTGGCTACACCTTC.